This note documents a single T cell receptor (beta chain) sequence. The antigen is unknown. The sample comes from a study of shared clonotypes between healthy human individuals. Study-level findings and limits: The naive CD4 repertoires of a few donors were compared, and approximately 5.3% of clonotypes were shared. Sampling was confined to blood; repertoires within tissues likely differ.

Original methodology: Filtering differed, since immunoSEQ gave only junction sequences and no quality scores. Libraries were prepared by immunoSEQ multiplex PCR; TCRdb keeps only in-frame clonotypes and omits some of them. V and J calls plus clone size are reproduced from that table; the DNA served to infer D and trimming. This table has 2 million to 2.5 million clones, 80% to 95% appearing once. The CDR3 extends over 14 amino acids. V dropped 3 bases and J dropped 2 bases, with 8 bases sitting between them. The V gene's germline CDR1 is MNHNS and CDR2 SASEGT. All donors were healthy HIV-negative adults lacking recent acute infections or vaccinations.

What was sequenced was naive CD4+ T cells from PBMCs. The subset: CD45RA+ positively selected. The rearrangement joins TRBV6-1 to TRBJ1-3; D is perhaps TRBD1 (6 bases). This TCR came from a man aged 18 to 35 in good health. Some clones in this sample may be carry-over from other donors' samples. The CDR3 nucleotides are TGTGCCAGCAGTGACGGGGGGCCTGGAAACACCATATATTTT. Translated, it gives CASSDGGPGNTIYF.